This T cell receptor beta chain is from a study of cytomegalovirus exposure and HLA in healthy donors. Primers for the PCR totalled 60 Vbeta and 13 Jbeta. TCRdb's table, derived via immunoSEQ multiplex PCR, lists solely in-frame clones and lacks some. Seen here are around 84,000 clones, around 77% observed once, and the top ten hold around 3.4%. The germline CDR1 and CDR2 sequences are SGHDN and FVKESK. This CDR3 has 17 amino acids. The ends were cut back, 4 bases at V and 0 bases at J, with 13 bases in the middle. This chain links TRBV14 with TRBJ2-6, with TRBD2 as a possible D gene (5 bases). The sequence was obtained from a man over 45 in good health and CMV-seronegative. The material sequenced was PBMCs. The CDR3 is CASSRIGGSSGANVLTF. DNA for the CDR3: TGTGCCAGCAGCCGAATTGGAGGAAGCTCTGGGGCCAACGTCCTGACTTTC. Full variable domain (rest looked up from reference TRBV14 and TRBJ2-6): EAGVTQFPSHSVIEKGQTVTLRCDPISGHDNLYWYRRVMGKEIKFLLHFVKESKQDESGMPNNRFLAERTGGTYSTLKVQPAELEDSGVYFCASSRIGGSSGANVLTFGAGSRLTVL.